This TCR beta chain was found in a study of neurological immune-mediated disorders. V was trimmed by 2 bases and J by 0 bases, leaving 1 base between them. There are 12 residues in the CDR3. Germline V CDR1 and CDR2: MNHNY, SVGAGI (reference sequence). This clonotype has at least ten counts. Time point defined: longitudinal time-point 3. Via MiXCR, TCRdb re-called the 5' RACE reads, giving one row per CDR3 protein. The table lists approximately 84,000 distinct CDR3 sequences, about 4.3% of them singletons. The specimen sequenced was PBMCs. The chain carries TRBV6-6 and TRBJ2-5; no reliable D call. This sequence was found in a woman in her sixties or seventies with multiple sclerosis. The CDR3 region has the DNA TGTGCCAGCAGTTACGACCAAGAGACCCAGTACTTC. Protein sequence: CASSYDQETQYF.